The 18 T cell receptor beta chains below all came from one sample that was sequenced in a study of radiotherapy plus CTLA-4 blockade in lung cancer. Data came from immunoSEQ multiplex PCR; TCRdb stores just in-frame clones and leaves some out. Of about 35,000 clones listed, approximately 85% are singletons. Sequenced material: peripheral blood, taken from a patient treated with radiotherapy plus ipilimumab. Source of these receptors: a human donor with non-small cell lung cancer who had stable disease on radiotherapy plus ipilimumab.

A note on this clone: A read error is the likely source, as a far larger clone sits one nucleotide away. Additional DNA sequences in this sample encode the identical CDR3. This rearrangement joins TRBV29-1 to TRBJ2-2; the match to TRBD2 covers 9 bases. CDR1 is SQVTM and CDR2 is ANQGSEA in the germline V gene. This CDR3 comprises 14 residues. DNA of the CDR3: TGCAGCGTAGTAGCGGGAGCCGACACCGGTGAGCTGTTTTTT. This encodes CSVVAGADTGELFF.

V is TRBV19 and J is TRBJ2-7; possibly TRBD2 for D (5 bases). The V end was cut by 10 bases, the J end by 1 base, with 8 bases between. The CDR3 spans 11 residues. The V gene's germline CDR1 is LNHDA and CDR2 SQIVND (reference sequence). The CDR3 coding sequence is TGTGCCACCCCGGGGTCCTACGAGCAGTACTTC. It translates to CATPGSYEQYF.

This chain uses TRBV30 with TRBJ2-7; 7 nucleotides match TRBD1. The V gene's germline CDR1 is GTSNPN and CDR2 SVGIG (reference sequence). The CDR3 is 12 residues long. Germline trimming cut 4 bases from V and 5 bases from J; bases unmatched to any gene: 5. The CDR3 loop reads CAWNRGVDEQYF. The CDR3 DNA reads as TGTGCCTGGAACAGGGGAGTGGACGAGCAGTACTTC.

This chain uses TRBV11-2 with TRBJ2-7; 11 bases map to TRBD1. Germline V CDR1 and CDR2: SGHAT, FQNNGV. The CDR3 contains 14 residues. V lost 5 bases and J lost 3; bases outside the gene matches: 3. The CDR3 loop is CASSGGQGGYEQYF. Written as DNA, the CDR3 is TGTGCCAGCAGCGGGGGACAGGGGGGCTACGAGCAGTACTTC.

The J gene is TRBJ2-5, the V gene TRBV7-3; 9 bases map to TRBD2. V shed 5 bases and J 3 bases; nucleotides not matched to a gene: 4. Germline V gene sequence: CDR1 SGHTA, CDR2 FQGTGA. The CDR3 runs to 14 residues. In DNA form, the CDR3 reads TGTGCCAGCAGCGTGACTAGCGGAAAAGAGACCCAGTACTTC. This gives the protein CASSVTSGKETQYF.

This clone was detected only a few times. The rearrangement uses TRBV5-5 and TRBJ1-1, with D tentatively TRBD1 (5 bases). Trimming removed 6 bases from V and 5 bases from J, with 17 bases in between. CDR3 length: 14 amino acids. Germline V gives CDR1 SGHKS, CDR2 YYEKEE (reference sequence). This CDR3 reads CASTLLLGGTEAFF. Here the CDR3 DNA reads TGTGCCAGCACCCTCCTATTGGGGGGGACTGAAGCTTTCTTT.

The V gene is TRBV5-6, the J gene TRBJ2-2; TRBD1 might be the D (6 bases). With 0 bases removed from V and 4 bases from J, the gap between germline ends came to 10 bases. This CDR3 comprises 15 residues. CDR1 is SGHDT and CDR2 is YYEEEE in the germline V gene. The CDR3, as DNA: TGTGCCAGCAGCTTGGGACAGGCAACCACCGGGGAGCTGTTTTTT. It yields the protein CASSLGQATTGELFF.

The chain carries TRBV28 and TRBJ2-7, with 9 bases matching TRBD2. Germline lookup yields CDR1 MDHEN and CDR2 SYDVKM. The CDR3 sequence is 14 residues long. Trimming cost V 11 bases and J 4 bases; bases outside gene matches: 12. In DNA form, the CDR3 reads TGTGCCTGTGGCCCGAGCGGGGGGTTATACGAGCAGTACTTC. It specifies CACGPSGGLYEQYF.

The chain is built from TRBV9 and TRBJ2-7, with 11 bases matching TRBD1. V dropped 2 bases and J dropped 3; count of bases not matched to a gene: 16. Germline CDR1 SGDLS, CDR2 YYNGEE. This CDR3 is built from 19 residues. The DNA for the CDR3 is TGTGCCAGCAGCGTCAGTAGCGGAGAGGGGACAGGGGGGAGCTACGAGCAGTACTTC. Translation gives CASSVSSGEGTGGSYEQYF.

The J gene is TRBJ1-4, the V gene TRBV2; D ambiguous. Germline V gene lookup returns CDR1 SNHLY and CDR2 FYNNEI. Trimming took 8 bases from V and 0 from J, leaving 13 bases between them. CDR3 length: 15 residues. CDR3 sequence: CASGLERATNEKLFF. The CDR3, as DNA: TGTGCCAGCGGCCTCGAGCGGGCAACTAATGAAAAACTGTTTTTT. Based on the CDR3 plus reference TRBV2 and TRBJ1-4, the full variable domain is EPEVTQTPSHQVTQMGQEVILRCVPISNHLYFYWYRQILGQKVEFLVSFYNNEISEKSEIFDDQFSVERPDGSNFTLKIRSTKLEDSAMYFCASGLERATNEKLFFGSGTQLSVL.

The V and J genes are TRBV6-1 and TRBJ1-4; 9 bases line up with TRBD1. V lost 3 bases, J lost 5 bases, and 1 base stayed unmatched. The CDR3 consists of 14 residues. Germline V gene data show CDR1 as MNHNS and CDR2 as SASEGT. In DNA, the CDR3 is TGTGCCAGCAGTGACGGGACAGGGAATGAAAAACTGTTTTTT. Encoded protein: CASSDGTGNEKLFF.

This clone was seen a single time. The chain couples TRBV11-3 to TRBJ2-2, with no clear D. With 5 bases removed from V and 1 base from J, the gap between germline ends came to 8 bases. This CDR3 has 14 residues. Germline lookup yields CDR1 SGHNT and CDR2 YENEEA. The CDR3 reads CASSPTVNTGELFF. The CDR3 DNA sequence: TGTGCCAGCAGCCCCACAGTGAACACCGGGGAGCTGTTTTTT.

The CDR3 DNA follows: TGTGCCAGCAGCGTAGCCGAGGCAGCGGCCTTCGGGGAGCAGTACTTC. Amino acid sequence: CASSVAEAAAFGEQYF. The chain couples TRBV9 to TRBJ2-7; D is possibly TRBD2 (5 bases). The CDR3 is 16 amino acids. The V gene lost 0 bases and the J gene lost 7 bases, with 20 bases spanning the gap. The germline V gene encodes CDR1 SGDLS and CDR2 YYNGEE.

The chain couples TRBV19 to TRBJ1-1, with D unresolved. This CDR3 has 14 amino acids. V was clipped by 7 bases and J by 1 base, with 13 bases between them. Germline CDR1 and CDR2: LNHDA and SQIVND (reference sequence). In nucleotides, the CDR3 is TGTGCCAGTAAGCGCAGACGGGGGAACACTGAAGCTTTCTTT. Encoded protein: CASKRRRGNTEAFF.

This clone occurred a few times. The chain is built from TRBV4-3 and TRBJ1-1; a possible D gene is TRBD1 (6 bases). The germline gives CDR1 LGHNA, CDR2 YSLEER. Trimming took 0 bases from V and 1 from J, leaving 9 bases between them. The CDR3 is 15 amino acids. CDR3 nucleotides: TGCGCCAGCAGCCAAGAGGTACAGGGGAACACTGAAGCTTTCTTT. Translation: CASSQEVQGNTEAFF.

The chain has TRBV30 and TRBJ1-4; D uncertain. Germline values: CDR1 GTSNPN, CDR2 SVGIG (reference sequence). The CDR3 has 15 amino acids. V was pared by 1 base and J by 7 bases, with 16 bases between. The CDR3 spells CAWSERWGGGEKLFF. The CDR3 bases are TGTGCCTGGAGTGAGCGCTGGGGAGGAGGTGAAAAACTGTTTTTT.

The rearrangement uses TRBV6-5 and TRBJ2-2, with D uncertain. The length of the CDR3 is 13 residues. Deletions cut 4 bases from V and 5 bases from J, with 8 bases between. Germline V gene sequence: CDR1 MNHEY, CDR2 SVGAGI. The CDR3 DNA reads TGTGCCAGCAGTTGGAGTCATACCGGGGAGCTGTTTTTT. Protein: CASSWSHTGELFF.

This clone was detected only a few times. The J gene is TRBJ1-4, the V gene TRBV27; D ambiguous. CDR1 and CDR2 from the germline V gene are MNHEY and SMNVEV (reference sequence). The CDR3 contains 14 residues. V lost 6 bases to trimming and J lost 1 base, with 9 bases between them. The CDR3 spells CASSFSGTNEKLFF. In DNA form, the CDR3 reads TGTGCCAGCAGCTTCAGTGGAACTAATGAAAAACTGTTTTTT.